This TCR beta chain appears in the sequencing data of a study of identical twins. Whole-study findings and limits: For out-of-frame beta sequences, excess twin sharing was weaker. Conclusions were drawn cross-sectionally by statistical analysis, without following the same donors.

For this clonotype: Its antigen is unknown.

V was cut by 6 bases and J by 5 bases, with 13 bases left in between. The CDR3 sequence is 13 residues long. Germline CDR1 SEHNR, CDR2 FQNEAQ (reference sequence). MiXCR, run by TCRdb on the 5' RACE reads, gives a single entry per CDR3 protein. The profile shows 450,000 or so distinct CDR3 sequences, 12% to 15% of them singletons. Only healthy Caucasians were included as donors. These same data were also listed under a study on yellow fever vaccine responses in identical twins. That study reports: Reportedly, twins showed a vaccine T cell response that looked partly convergent and partly personalized.

Sequencing was performed on CD4+ T cells sorted from blood. This clonotype was obtained from a woman between 18 and 29 years old in good health. The chain joins TRBV7-9 to TRBJ1-1, with D maybe TRBD1 (5 bases). The CDR3 DNA is TGTGCCAGCAGTATAGCGGGGGTAACTGAAGCTTTCTTT. This sequence encodes CASSIAGVTEAFF.